Described below is a single T cell receptor (beta chain) sequence and its context. This specimen comes from a study of blood T cell repertoires in COVID-19. Study details: Donors in the United States, Italy and Spain gave samples during acute or convalescent COVID-19. T cells, B-cell-depleted T cells, or PBMCs supplied cDNA or gDNA.

The germline V gene encodes CDR1 SGHRS and CDR2 YFSETQ. This CDR3 region has 16 residues. V lost 2 bases to trimming and J lost 1 base, with 15 bases between them. The Seattle site enrolled patients during active infection and followed them longitudinally. Per the original methods: Estimated nucleated cell counts came from reference gene primer amplification. Sequenced by immunoSEQ multiplex PCR; TCRdb stores in-frame clones only, minus some. Clone size and V and J calls were adopted from that table, with D and trimming inferred from the DNA. Among some 310,000 clones listed, 85% to 90% were seen once.

Input material: peripheral blood. The chain joins TRBV5-1 to TRBJ1-1; D gene unclear. The clonotype comes from a woman aged 25 to 39 with COVID-19, enrolled during active disease. The DNA of the CDR3 is TGCGCCAGCAGCTTTAGTCCCCAGTCGGGGAACACTGAAGCTTTCTTT. Encoded protein: CASSFSPQSGNTEAFF.